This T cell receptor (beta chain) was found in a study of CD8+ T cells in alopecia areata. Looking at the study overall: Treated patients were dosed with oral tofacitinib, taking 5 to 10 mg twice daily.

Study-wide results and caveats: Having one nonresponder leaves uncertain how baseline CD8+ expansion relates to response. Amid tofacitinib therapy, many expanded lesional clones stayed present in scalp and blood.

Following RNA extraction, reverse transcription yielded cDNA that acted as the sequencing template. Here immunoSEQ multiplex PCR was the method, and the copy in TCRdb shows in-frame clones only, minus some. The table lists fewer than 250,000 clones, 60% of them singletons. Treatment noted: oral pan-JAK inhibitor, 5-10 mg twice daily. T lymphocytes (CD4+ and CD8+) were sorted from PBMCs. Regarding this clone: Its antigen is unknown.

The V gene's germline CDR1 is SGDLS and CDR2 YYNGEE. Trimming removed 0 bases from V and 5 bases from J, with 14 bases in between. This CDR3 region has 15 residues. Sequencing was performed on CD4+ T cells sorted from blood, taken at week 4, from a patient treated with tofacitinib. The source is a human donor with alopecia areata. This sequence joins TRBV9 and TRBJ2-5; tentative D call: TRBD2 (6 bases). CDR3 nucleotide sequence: TGTGCCAGCAGCGTAGACGGGGGAGGCTACGAGACCCAGTACTTC. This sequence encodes CASSVDGGGYETQYF.